This T cell receptor beta chain was identified during a study of blood T cell repertoires in COVID-19 (dated by TCRdb to 2018 to 2021). A note on the overall study: Samples covering the acute and convalescent phases of COVID-19 were provided by collaborators in the United States, Italy and Spain. A freely available public database, intended as a resource for researchers studying the immune response to SARS-CoV-2, is where the repertoires were released. The dataset comprised deeply sampled blood TCRbeta repertoires from subjects exposed to, actively infected with, or recovered from COVID-19. Where available, HLA class I and class II types were obtained from metadata supplied by the sample provider rather than from assay-based typing. Samples were obtained from the ongoing ImmuneRACE study (first 160 participants) and from over 1,000 subjects provided by 6 global collaborators. The material from the prospective study consisted of cDNA or gDNA derived from T cells, B-cell-depleted T cells, or PBMCs. Nearly every sample came with metadata listing a de-identified subject ID, COVID-19 status, age in years and sex. General study outcomes and caveats: Clinical and demographic metadata were provided uncurated, with the amount varying by source and participant.

The CDR3 measures 17 amino acids from cysteine to phenylalanine. Only the CDR3 portion is preserved as DNA: 51 bases, with reading frame beginning at the first base. CDR1 and CDR2 are read off the germline V gene as LGHNA and YSLEER. The germline V end is reduced by 0 bases and the J end by 0 bases; junction bases left unmatched: 4. The collaborating institutions used their own protocols to collect whole blood in K2EDTA tubes. For TCRbeta analysis, collaborators shipped samples in one of three forms: frozen whole blood, isolated PBMCs, or DNA extracted from either of those sample types. Concerning this clone: Its antigen remains unidentified. No base qualities exist here, and no much larger clone lies one base off it.

TCRbeta CDR3 regions were amplified from genomic DNA using the immunoSEQ Assay, a bias-controlled multiplex PCR. In the paper's pipeline: Nucleated cell counts per sample were estimated from amplification of reference gene primers within the assay. To quantify the absolute abundance of each unique TCRbeta CDR3 rearrangement, sequence reads were collapsed and filtered. Productive Simpson clonality was computed per sample as the square root of Simpson's diversity index over productive rearrangements. This immuneACCESS table, as held by TCRdb, lists in-frame sequences with V and J called but not all clones. Of the missing ones, under half trace to an unresolved V gene in checked studies; the others have no known cause. The V and J calls and the clone size are those of that table, but D and trimming were determined from the DNA. In this sample the table shows 200,000 or so clones, roughly 79% of which occur a single time. Roughly 17% of the sample lies in the top ten.

The V and J segments used are TRBV4-3 and TRBJ2-1, and TRBD2 matches 8 of the central bases. The TCR sequence derives from a man aged 55 to 70 with active or convalescent COVID-19. The source material was peripheral blood. The DNA sequence reads TGCGCCAGCAGCCAAGATCGCAGCGGGGGCTCCTACAATGAGCAGTTCTTC. Translated, this is CASSQDRSGGSYNEQFF.